Listed here are 13 T cell receptor beta chains from one sample, sequenced in a study of cytomegalovirus exposure and HLA in healthy donors. The PCR ran on 60 Vbeta and 13 Jbeta primers. Sequencing used immunoSEQ multiplex PCR; TCRdb keeps in-frame clones, though not all of them. The sample has 65,000 to 75,000 clones; approximately 67% are singletons. Sequencing input: PBMCs. The receptors stem from a woman in her 30s in good health and CMV-seronegative.

The gene calls are TRBV4-1 and TRBJ2-1, with a weak D call TRBD2 (5 bases). V was clipped by 6 bases and J by 2 bases, with 11 bases between them. Germline values: CDR1 MGHRA, CDR2 YSYEKL. This CDR3 contains 14 residues. In DNA form, the CDR3 reads TGCGCCAGCAGACGGGATCCCACCTACAATGAGCAGTTCTTC. Protein product: CASRRDPTYNEQFF.

The count of this clone is one. J is TRBJ1-2 and V is TRBV4-1; 7 bases align to TRBD1. This CDR3 region has 13 residues. Germline-derived CDR1 and CDR2 are MGHRA and YSYEKL. V lost 1 base to trimming and J lost 4 bases; unmatched junction nucleotides: 0. CDR3 residues: CASSQGTGYGYTF. The CDR3 coding sequence is TGCGCCAGCAGCCAAGGGACAGGCTATGGCTACACCTTC.

The chain is built from TRBV11-3 and TRBJ1-1; D is possibly TRBD1 (5 bases). V lost 1 base and J lost 1, with 10 bases in between. Germline V lookup: CDR1 SGHNT, CDR2 YENEEA. The CDR3 sequence is 15 residues long. The CDR3 nucleotides are TGTGCCAGCAGCTTAGGCCAGGGCGGGAACACTGAAGCTTTCTTT. Translating it yields CASSLGQGGNTEAFF.

CDR3 in amino acids: CASSYVRGETQYF. In DNA, the CDR3 is TGTGCCAGCAGTTACGTAAGAGGCGAGACCCAGTACTTC. The chain joins TRBV6-5 to TRBJ2-5; no clear D. The CDR3 is made up of 13 amino acids. V was trimmed by 2 bases and J by 5 bases, leaving 9 bases between them. Germline lookup yields CDR1 MNHEY and CDR2 SVGAGI.

The chain links TRBV28 to TRBJ2-7, with 7 nucleotides matching TRBD1. This CDR3 comprises 13 residues. Germline CDR1 is MDHEN and CDR2 is SYDVKM. Germline trimming cut 8 bases from V and 4 bases from J; bases unmatched to any gene: 8. The CDR3 nucleotides are TGTGCCAGCCTGGGACAGCTATCTTACGAGCAGTACTTC. Its protein product is CASLGQLSYEQYF.

This chain links TRBV19 with TRBJ1-1, with 7 positions matching TRBD1. Per germline, CDR1 LNHDA and CDR2 SQIVND (reference sequence). The CDR3 extends over 15 amino acids. Unmatched junction bases numbered 7, after V lost 1 base and J lost 5 bases. CDR3: CASSIGPRQGTEAFF. The CDR3 nucleotides read TGTGCCAGTAGTATAGGACCCCGACAGGGAACTGAAGCTTTCTTT.

This chain joins TRBV4-1 and TRBJ1-3; D perhaps matches TRBD1 (5 bases). Trimming shortened V by 1 base and J by 8 bases, and 12 bases separated the two germline ends. CDR1 and CDR2 (germline): MGHRA, YSYEKL. The CDR3 has 14 amino acids. The CDR3 spells CASSQGTSRDTIYF. Written as DNA, the CDR3 is TGCGCCAGCAGCCAAGGGACATCACGAGACACCATATATTTT.

This clone has more than one count but fewer than ten. This chain connects TRBV7-9 to TRBJ2-3; 13 bases are shared with TRBD2. V lost 5 bases and J lost 5; bases outside the gene matches: 7. CDR1 is SEHNR and CDR2 is FQNEAQ in the germline V gene (reference sequence). The length of the CDR3 is 16 residues. The CDR3 here is CASSVTGTSGVDTQYF. As DNA, the CDR3 is TGTGCCAGCAGCGTTACCGGGACTAGCGGGGTAGATACGCAGTATTTT.

V usage is TRBV10-2 and J usage is TRBJ1-1, with 8 bases fitting TRBD1. The ends lost 11 bases at V and 4 bases at J; junction bases unmatched: 9. Germline lookup yields CDR1 WSHSY and CDR2 SAAADI. This CDR3 has 13 amino acids. In nucleotides, the CDR3 is TGCGCCGGGAGACAGGGGATGAGCACTGAAGCTTTCTTT. This encodes CAGRQGMSTEAFF.

Here the CDR3 DNA reads TGTGCCTGGAGGCATAGCGGGGGGGCTCTCGAGCAGTACTTC. It translates to CAWRHSGGALEQYF. The chain combines TRBV30 with TRBJ2-7, with 11 bases lining up with TRBD2. The CDR3 length is 14 residues. Looked up from germline, CDR1 is GTSNPN and CDR2 is SVGIG (reference sequence). V was clipped by 3 bases and J by 6 bases; unmatched bases: 7.

This chain connects TRBV7-9 to TRBJ1-1, with D perhaps matching TRBD1 (6 bases). From germline, CDR1 is SEHNR and CDR2 FQNEAQ (reference sequence). The V and J ends lost 4 bases and 1 base respectively, with 13 bases between them. The CDR3 contains 15 residues. The CDR3 DNA reads as TGTGCCAGCAGCTCCAGGGCAGGGGAGAACACTGAAGCTTTCTTT. Protein product: CASSSRAGENTEAFF.

The chain is built from TRBV7-3 and TRBJ1-5; TRBD1 aligns across 8 bases. This CDR3 contains 15 residues. The J segment lost 2 bases and the V segment lost 2 bases, leaving 2 bases of the junction unmatched. Germline lookup yields CDR1 SGHTA and CDR2 FQGTGA. This CDR3 is CASSLDRGGNQPQHF. The CDR3 DNA reads as TGTGCCAGCAGCTTAGACAGGGGCGGCAATCAGCCCCAGCATTTT.

This chain uses TRBV7-2 with TRBJ2-2; 14 bases are shared with TRBD2. The CDR3 sequence is 18 residues long. V lost 5 bases, J lost 1 base, and 6 bases stayed unmatched. The germline gives CDR1 SGHTA, CDR2 FQGNSA. CDR3 region: CASSLWTSGGRNTGELFF. CDR3 nucleotide sequence: TGTGCCAGCAGCCTTTGGACTAGCGGGGGGCGGAACACCGGGGAGCTGTTTTTT.